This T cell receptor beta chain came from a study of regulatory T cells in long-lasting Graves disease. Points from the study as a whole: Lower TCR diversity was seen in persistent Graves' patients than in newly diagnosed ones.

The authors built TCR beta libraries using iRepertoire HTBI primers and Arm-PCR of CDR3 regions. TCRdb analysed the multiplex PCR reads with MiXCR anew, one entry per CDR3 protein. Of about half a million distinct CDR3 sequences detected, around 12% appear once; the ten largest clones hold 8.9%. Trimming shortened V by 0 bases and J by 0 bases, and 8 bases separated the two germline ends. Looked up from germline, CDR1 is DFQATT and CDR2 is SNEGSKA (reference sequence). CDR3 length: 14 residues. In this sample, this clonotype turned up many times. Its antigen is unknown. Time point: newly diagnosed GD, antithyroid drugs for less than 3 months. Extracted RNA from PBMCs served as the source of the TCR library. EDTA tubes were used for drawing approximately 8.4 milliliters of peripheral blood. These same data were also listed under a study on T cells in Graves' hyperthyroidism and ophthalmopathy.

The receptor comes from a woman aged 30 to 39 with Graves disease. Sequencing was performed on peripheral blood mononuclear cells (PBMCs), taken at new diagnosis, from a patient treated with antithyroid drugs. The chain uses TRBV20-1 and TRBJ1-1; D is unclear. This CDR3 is CSARDELLNTEAFF. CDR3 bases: TGCAGTGCTAGAGATGAGCTGCTGAACACTGAAGCTTTCTTT.